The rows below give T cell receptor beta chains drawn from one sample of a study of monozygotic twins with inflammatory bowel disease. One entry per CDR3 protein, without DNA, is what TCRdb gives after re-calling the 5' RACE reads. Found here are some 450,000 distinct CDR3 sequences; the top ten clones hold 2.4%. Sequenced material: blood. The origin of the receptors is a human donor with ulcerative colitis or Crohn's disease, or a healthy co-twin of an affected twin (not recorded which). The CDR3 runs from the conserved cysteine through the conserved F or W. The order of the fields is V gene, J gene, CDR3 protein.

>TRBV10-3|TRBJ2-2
CAISVLAEGGELFF
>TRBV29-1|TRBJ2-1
CSVEDPGGGQFF
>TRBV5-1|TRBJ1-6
CASSTVPTTNSPLHF
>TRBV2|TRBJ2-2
CASRDSQSNTGELFF
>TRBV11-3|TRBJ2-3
CASSSRGPHGTTTDTQYF
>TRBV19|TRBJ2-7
CASSPGAFPYYEQYF
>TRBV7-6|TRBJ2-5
CASSLQADQETQYF
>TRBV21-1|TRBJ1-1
CASSSCKTRTRATGASEAFF
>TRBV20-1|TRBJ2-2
CSARLSGETGELFF
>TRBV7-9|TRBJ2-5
CASSGTSGRAEETQYF
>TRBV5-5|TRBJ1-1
CASSSPPGQGKVNTEAFF
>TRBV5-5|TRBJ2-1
CASRQSVGSYNEQFF
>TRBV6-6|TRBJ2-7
CASSPLGSSYEQYF
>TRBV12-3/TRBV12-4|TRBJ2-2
CASSLPGELFF
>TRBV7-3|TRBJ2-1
CASSLSRGTYNEQFF
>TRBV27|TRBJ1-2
CASASLTGGSYGYTF
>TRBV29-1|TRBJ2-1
CSVEIPGQGIGLEFF
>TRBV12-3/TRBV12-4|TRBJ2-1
CASTQTKTGGWYNEQFF
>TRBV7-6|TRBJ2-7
CASSAAGGPYEQYF
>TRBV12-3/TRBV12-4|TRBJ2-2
CASRKLPGELFF
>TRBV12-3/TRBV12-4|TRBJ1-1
CASSTAGGGTEAFF
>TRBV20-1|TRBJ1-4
CSARSWDRGGEKLFF
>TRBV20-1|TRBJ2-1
CSASLAAAWIF
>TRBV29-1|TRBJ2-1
CSVDVSYNEQFF
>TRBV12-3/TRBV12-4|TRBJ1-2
CASVLGGLNYGYTF
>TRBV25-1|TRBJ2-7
CASSLTGGNEQYF
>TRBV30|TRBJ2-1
CAWSADSYNEQFF
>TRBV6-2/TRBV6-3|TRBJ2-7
CASSSERIRPIYEQYF
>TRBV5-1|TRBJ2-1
CASSLELSEQFF
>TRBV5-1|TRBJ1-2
CASSLGGTGSGYTF
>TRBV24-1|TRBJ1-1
CATLVQGHTEAFF
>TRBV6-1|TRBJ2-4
CASSLRALAKNIQYF
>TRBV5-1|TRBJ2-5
CASSLEGGLETQYF
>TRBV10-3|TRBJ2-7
CAISVDGQGSYEQYF
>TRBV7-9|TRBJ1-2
CASSPVSAGYGYTF
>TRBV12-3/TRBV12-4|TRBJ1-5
CASSSTTGAGGNQPQHF
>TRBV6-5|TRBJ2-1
CASGRLENEQFF
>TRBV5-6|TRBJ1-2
CASRQTGAGYTF
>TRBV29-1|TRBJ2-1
CSVVKDRGTYNEQFF
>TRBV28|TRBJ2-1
CASRRKNPRQGLEFF
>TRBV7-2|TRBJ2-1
CASRKPGLRDNDQFF
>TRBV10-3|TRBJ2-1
CAIRMTPDSNNEQFF
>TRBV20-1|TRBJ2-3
CSARAGGPTDTQYF
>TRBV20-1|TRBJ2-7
CSARGRGPEYEQYF
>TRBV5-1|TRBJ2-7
CASSLRTGPTSYEQYF
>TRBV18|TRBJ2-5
CASSPRNFGSASGSQETQYF
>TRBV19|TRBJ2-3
CASSTLGGGTDTQYF
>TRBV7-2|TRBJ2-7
CASSPHPPDSYSYEQYF
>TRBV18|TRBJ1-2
CASSPPTGAYGYTF
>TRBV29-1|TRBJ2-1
CSVPRGYDEQFF
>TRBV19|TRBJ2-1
CASSIGQGRYNEQFF
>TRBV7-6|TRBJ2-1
CASSPLVQAYNEQFF
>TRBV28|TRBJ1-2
CASSVLDRVGYTF
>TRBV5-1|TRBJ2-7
CASSVDRALYEQYF
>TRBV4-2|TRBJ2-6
CASSHDIATSGANVLTF
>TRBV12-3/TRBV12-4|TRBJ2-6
CASSLVAGANVLTF
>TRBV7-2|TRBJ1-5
CASSLQSNNQPQHF
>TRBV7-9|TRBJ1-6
CASSNSLSSPLHF